This paragraph covers one T cell receptor (beta chain) sequence. These data originate in a study of patients and donors after allogeneic stem cell transplantation. Trimming took 6 bases from V and 5 from J, leaving 13 bases between them. CDR3 length equals 14 residues. TCRdb reanalysed the RT-PCR reads using MiXCR and keeps one entry per CDR3 protein. The top ten hold around 3% of the sample, which has fewer than 200,000 distinct CDR3 sequences, over 25% seen once. Sequences were obtained from blood, either unsorted or a sorted T cell fraction (not recorded which). The gene calls are TRBV12-3 or TRBV12-4 and TRBJ1-4, with D perhaps TRBD1 (6 bases). The source of this sequence is a human donor who was either an allogeneic HSCT recipient or a stem cell or donor lymphocyte infusion donor (not recorded which). It is not recorded whose cells these are; they may come from a transplant donor. Here the CDR3 reads CASSIAGANEKLFF. The CDR3 DNA reads as TGTGCCAGCAGCATCGCGGGGGCGAATGAAAAACTGTTTTTT.